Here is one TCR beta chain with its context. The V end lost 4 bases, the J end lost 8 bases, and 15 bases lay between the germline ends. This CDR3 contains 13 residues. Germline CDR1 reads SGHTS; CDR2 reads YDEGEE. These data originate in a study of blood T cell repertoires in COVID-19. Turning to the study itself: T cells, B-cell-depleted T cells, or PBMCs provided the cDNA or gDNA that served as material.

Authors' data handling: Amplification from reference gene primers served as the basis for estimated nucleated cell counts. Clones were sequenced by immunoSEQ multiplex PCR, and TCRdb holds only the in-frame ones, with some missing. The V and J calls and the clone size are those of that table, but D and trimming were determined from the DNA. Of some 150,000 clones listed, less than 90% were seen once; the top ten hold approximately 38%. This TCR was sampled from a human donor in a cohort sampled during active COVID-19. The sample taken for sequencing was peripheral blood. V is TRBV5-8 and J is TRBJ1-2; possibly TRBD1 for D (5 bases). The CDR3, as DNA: TGTGCCAGCAGCCCCACGGGGGTCGAAGGCTACACCTTC. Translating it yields CASSPTGVEGYTF.